Each of the 7 T cell receptor beta chains below was sequenced from the same sample in a study of blood T cells in healthy people across ages. Sample-barcoded 5' priming and a J-beta primer mix drove a second PCR of roughly 7 to 11 cycles. TCRdb fed the 5' RACE reads into MiXCR, producing one record per CDR3 protein. The sample gives about 650,000 distinct CDR3 sequences, about 30% of which show up once; 15% is in the top ten. The sequencing input was blood. These receptors originate from a woman at least 80 years old in good health.

CDR3 amino acids: CASSLHGGSTYGYTF. The CDR3, as DNA: TGTGCCAGCAGCTTACACGGGGGGTCGACGTATGGCTACACCTTC. This chain joins TRBV7-3 and TRBJ1-2; tentatively, D is TRBD1 (5 bases). Germline CDR1 reads SGHTA; CDR2 reads FQGTGA. This CDR3 has 15 amino acids. The V end lost 2 bases, the J end lost 5 bases, and 15 bases lay between the germline ends.

This chain links TRBV6-5 with TRBJ2-7; D could derive from TRBD1 or TRBD2 (5 bases each). The CDR3 has 16 residues. V was clipped by 0 bases and J by 1 base, with 13 bases between them. Germline V CDR1 and CDR2: MNHEY, SVGAGI. CDR3: CASSYSGVGRSYEQYF. The CDR3 DNA reads TGTGCCAGCAGTTACTCGGGGGTGGGCAGATCCTACGAGCAGTACTTC.

This clonotype turned up a few times. A much bigger clone sits one base away, suggesting this may be a read error. This chain connects TRBV20-1 to TRBJ2-5; D possibly corresponds to TRBD2 (7 bases). The CDR3 length is 15 residues. V lost 1 base to trimming and J lost 11 bases, with 23 bases between them. Germline loops: CDR1 DFQATT, CDR2 SNEGSKA (reference sequence). The CDR3 sequence is CSARVGGGAADEQYF. CDR3 sequence (DNA): TGCAGTGCTAGAGTAGGTGGGGGGGCCGCAGATGAGCAGTACTTC.

This clonotype has ten or more counts. This chain uses TRBV5-1 with TRBJ2-3; maybe TRBD1 (5 bases). The CDR3 is made up of 15 amino acids. CDR1 SGHRS and CDR2 YFSETQ come from the germline V gene. V lost 4 bases to trimming and J lost 1 base, with 13 bases between them. The CDR3 here is CASSETVSRTDTQYF. The CDR3 nucleotides read TGCGCCAGCAGCGAGACAGTGTCGCGCACAGATACGCAGTATTTT. The variable domain in full, completed from reference TRBV5-1 and TRBJ2-3, reads KAGVTQTPRYLIKTRGQQVTLSCSPISGHRSVSWYQQTPGQGLQFLFEYFSETQRNKGNFPGRFSGRQFSNSRSEMNVSTLELGDSALYLCASSETVSRTDTQYFGPGTRLTVL.

This clonotype was detected a few times. Just one base apart from a much larger clone, this may be a read error. The chain combines TRBV5-1 with TRBJ1-2, with a possible D match to TRBD1 (5 bases). CDR1 and CDR2 from the germline V gene are SGHRS and YFSETQ. CDR3 length: 13 amino acids. CDR3 nucleotide sequence: TGCGCCTGCAGCTTGGGGGATATCGATGGCTACACCTTC. The encoded protein is CACSLGDIDGYTF. The whole variable domain, filled in from reference TRBV5-1 and TRBJ1-2, reads KAGVTQTPRYLIKTRGQQVTLSCSPISGHRSVSWYQQTPGQGLQFLFEYFSETQRNKGNFPGRFSGRQFSNSRSEMNVSTLELGDSALYLCACSLGDIDGYTFGSGTRLTVV.

This clonotype was recorded at least ten times. This chain connects TRBV6-1 to TRBJ1-5, with 12 bases lining up with TRBD1. The CDR3 is 15 amino acids. V lost 3 bases to trimming and J lost 6 bases; unmatched junction nucleotides: 3. Germline V lookup: CDR1 MNHNS, CDR2 SASEGT. This chain's CDR3 is CASSEGTGGRQPQHF. DNA for the CDR3: TGTGCCAGCAGTGAGGGGACAGGGGGCCGTCAGCCCCAGCATTTT.

This sequence joins TRBV11-2 and TRBJ2-2; 10 bases align to TRBD1. The CDR3 extends over 17 amino acids. Unmatched junction bases numbered 4, after V lost 1 base and J lost 2 bases. Germline assignment: CDR1 SGHAT and CDR2 FQNNGV. CDR3 region: CASSLAGQGVNTGELFF. In DNA form, the CDR3 reads TGTGCCAGCAGCTTAGCAGGACAGGGGGTTAACACCGGGGAGCTGTTTTTT.